Shown below are 2 T cell receptor beta chains from a single sample sequenced in a study of regulatory T cells in long-lasting Graves disease. The time point: newly diagnosed GD, antithyroid drugs for less than 3 months. RNA from PBMCs was the source of the TCR library. Researchers made TCR beta libraries by using iRepertoire HTBI primers and running Arm-PCR on CDR3 regions. MiXCR was run by TCRdb on the multiplex PCR reads, yielding one entry per CDR3 protein. The repertoire holds just over 600,000 distinct CDR3 sequences, with roughly 15% as singletons. Separately, the same data were catalogued under a study of T cells in Graves' hyperthyroidism and ophthalmopathy.

The sample here was peripheral blood mononuclear cells (PBMCs), taken at new diagnosis, from a patient treated with antithyroid drugs. Receptors were obtained from a woman aged 25-40 years with Graves disease.

The V and J genes are TRBV6-2 or TRBV6-3 and TRBJ2-5; 11 bases are a match to TRBD1. The CDR3 is 19 residues long. V was clipped by 4 bases and J by 4 bases; unmatched bases: 17. Germline V gene data show CDR1 as MNHEY and CDR2 as SVGEGT. CDR3 DNA sequence: TGTGCCAGCAGTTTCCTATTGAGGACAGGGGGCTTATTGGGAGAGACCCAGTACTTC. Amino acid sequence: CASSFLLRTGGLLGETQYF.

The chain recombines TRBV28 with TRBJ2-7; 8 nucleotides line up with TRBD1. This CDR3 has 14 residues. Germline values: CDR1 MDHEN, CDR2 SYDVKM. V lost 8 bases and J lost 8; bases outside the gene matches: 14. Written as DNA, the CDR3 is TGTGCCAGCTCCATCGGACAGGGTGGATTTAAGCAGTACTTC. Protein product: CASSIGQGGFKQYF.